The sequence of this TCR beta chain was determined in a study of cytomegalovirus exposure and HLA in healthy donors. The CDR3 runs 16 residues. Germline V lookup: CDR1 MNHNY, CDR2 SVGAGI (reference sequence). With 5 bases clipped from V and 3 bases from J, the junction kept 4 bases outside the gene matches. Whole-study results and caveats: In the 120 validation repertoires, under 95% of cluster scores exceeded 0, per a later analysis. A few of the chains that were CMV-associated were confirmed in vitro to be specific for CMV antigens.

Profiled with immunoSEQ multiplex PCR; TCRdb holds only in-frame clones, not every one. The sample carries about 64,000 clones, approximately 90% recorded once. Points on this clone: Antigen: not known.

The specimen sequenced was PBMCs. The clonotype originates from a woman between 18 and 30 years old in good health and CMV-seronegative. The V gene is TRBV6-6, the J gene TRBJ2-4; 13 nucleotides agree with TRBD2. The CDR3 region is CASSGLAGVGKNIQYF. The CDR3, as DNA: TGTGCCAGCAGTGGACTAGCGGGAGTAGGCAAAAACATTCAGTACTTC.